The 4 T cell receptor beta chains in this list originate from one sample, sequenced in a study of blood T cell repertoires in COVID-19. Only in-frame clones appear in the TCRdb table, and some are missing; sequencing was by immunoSEQ multiplex PCR. Of approximately 350,000 clones listed, approximately 89% were seen once; the top ten hold under 3.5%. Sequenced material: peripheral blood. Receptors were obtained from a young woman who had recovered from COVID-19.

The chain combines TRBV5-1 with TRBJ2-5, with D unclear. Germline-derived CDR1 and CDR2 are SGHRS and YFSETQ. The CDR3 is made up of 14 amino acids. Trimming took 0 bases from V and 2 from J, leaving 8 bases between them. The DNA for the CDR3 is TGCGCCAGCAGCTTGGCGCCTATGCAAGAGACCCAGTACTTC. Translated, it gives CASSLAPMQETQYF.

This chain links TRBV5-6 with TRBJ1-4; D is unclear. CDR1 is SGHDT, CDR2 YYEEEE, per germline. The CDR3 length is 17 residues. The V gene lost 2 bases and the J gene lost 0 bases, with 14 bases spanning the gap. DNA of the CDR3: TGTGCCAGCAGCTTATTGGGAGGAGATGCAACTAATGAAAAACTGTTTTTT. Translated, it gives CASSLLGGDATNEKLFF.

CDR3 coding DNA: TGTGCCAGTAGTCGCGGCCCGGGACTAGCTGTAGATACGCAGTATTTT. Amino acids: CASSRGPGLAVDTQYF. The chain recombines TRBV19 with TRBJ2-3; TRBD2 matches 9 bases. The CDR3 is 16 residues long. J was trimmed by 5 bases and V by 5 bases; bases with no gene match: 11. Germline assignment: CDR1 LNHDA and CDR2 SQIVND (reference sequence).

The genes are TRBV24-1 and TRBJ2-5; tentative D call: TRBD1 (6 bases). This CDR3 is built from 15 residues. Germline V lookup: CDR1 KGHDR, CDR2 SFDVKD. V lost 3 bases to trimming and J lost 2 bases, with 12 bases between them. The CDR3 here is CATSDTTGPQETQYF. The CDR3 coding sequence is TGTGCCACCAGTGATACTACAGGGCCTCAAGAGACCCAGTACTTC.